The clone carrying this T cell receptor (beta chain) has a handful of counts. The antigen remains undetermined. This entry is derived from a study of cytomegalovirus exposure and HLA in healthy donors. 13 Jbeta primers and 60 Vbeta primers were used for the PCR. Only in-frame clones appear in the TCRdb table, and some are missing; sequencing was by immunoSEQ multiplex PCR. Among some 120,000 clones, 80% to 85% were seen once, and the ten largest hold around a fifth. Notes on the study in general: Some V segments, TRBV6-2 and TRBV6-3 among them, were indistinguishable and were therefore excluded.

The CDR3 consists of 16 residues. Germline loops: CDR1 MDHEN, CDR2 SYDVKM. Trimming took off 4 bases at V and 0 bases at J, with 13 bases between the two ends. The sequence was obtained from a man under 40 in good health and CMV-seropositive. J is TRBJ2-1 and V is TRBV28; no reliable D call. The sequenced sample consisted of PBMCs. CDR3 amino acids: CASSSNPLGSYNEQFF. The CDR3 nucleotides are TGTGCCAGCAGTTCCAACCCACTCGGCTCCTACAATGAGCAGTTCTTC.